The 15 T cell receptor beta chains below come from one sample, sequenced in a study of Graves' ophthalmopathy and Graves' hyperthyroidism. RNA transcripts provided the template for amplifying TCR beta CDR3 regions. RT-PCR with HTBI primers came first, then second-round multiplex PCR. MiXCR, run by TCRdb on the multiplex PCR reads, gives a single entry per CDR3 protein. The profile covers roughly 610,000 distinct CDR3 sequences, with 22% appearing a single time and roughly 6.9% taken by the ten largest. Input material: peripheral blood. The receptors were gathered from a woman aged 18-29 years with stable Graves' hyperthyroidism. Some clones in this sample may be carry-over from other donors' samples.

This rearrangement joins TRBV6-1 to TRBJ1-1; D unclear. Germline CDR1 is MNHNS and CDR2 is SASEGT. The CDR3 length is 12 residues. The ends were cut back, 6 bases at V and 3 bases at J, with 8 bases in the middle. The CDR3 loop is CASRPADTEAFF. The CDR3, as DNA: TGTGCCAGCAGGCCAGCGGACACTGAAGCTTTCTTT.

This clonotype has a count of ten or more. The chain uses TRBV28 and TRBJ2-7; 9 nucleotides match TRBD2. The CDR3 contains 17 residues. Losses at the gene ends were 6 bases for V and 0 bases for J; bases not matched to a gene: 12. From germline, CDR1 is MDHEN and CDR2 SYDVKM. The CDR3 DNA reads TGTGCCAGCAGGGGCAGGGTAGGCGGGAGGGACTCCTACGAGCAGTACTTC. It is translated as CASRGRVGGRDSYEQYF.

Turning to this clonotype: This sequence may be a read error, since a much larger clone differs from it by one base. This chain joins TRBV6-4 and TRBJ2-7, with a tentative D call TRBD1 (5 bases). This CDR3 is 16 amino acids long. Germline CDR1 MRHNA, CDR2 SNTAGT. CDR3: CTSSRGPRGTSYEQYF. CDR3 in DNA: TGTACCAGCAGCCGAGGTCCTAGGGGAACTTCCTACGAGCAGTACTTC.

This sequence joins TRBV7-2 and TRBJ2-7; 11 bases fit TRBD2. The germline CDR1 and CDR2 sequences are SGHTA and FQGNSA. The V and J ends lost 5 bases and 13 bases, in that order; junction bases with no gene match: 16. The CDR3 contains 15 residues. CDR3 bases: TGTGCCAGCAGCCTATCCCGTACTAGCGGGAGCCCCAGATACTTC. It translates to CASSLSRTSGSPRYF.

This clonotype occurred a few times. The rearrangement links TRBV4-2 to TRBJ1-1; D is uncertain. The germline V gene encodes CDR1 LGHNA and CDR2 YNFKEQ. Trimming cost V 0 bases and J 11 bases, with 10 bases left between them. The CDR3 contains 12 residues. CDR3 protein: CASSQDRSYAFF. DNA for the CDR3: TGTGCCAGCAGCCAAGATCGGTCTTACGCTTTCTTT.

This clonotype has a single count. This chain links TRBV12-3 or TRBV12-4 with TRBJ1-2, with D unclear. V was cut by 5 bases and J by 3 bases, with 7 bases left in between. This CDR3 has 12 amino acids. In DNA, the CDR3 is TGTGCCAGCAGTAGAAGGGACTATGGCTACACCTTC. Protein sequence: CASSRRDYGYTF.

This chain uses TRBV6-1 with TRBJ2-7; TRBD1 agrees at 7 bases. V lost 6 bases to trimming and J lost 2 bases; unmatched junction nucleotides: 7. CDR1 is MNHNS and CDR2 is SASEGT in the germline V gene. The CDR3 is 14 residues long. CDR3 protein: CASSSDRDAYEQYF. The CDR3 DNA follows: TGTGCCAGCAGCTCTGACAGGGATGCCTACGAGCAGTACTTC.

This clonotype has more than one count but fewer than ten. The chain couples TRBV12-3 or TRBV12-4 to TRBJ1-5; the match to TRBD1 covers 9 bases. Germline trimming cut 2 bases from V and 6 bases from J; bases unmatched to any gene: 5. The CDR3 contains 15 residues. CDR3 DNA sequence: TGTGCCAGCAGTTTAACAGGGGGCTTCAGTCAGCCCCAGCATTTT. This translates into CASSLTGGFSQPQHF.

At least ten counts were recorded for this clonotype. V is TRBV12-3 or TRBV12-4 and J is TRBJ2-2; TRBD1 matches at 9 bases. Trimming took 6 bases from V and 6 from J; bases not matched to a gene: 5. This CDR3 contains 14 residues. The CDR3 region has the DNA TGTGCCAGCAGAGAGGACAGGGGACCCGGGGAGCTGTTTTTT. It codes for CASREDRGPGELFF.

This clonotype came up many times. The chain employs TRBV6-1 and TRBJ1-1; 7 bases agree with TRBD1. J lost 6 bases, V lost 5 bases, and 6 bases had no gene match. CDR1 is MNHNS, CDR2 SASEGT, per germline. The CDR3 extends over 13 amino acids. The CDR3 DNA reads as TGTGCCAGCAGTCCCCGACAGGGCCCTGAAGCTTTCTTT. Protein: CASSPRQGPEAFF.

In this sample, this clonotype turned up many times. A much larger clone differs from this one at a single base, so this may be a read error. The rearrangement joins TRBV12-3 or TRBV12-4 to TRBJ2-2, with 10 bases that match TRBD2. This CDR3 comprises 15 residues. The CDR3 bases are TGTGCCGGCAGTCAACTAGCGGGGATCACCGGGGAGCTGTTTTTT. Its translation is CAGSQLAGITGELFF.

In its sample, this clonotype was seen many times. In nucleotides, the CDR3 is TGTGCCAGCAGTGAAGCGCAGCCGAACTATGGCTACACCTTC. It translates to CASSEAQPNYGYTF. The genes are TRBV6-1 and TRBJ1-2; D remains ambiguous. The CDR3 loop spans 14 amino acids. With 0 bases removed from V and 2 bases from J, the gap between germline ends came to 7 bases. CDR1 and CDR2 (germline): MNHNS, SASEGT.

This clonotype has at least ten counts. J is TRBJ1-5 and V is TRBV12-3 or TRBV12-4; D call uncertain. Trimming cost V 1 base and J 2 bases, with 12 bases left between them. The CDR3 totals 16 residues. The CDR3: CASSLGGLTRNQPQHF. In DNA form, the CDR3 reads TGTGCCAGCAGTTTAGGTGGGCTGACGCGCAATCAGCCCCAGCATTTT.

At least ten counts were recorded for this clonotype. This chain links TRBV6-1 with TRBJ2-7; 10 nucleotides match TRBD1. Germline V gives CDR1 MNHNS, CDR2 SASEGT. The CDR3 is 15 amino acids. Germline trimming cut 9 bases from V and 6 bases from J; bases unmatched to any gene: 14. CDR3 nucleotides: TGTGCCAGTAAGATATCGGGACAGGGGAGGTCCGAGCAGTACTTC. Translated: CASKISGQGRSEQYF.

DNA for the CDR3: TGTGCCAGCAACCTAGACAGGGTCCGGAACGAGCAGTACTTC. It specifies CASNLDRVRNEQYF. This chain connects TRBV6-1 to TRBJ2-7, with 7 bases identical to TRBD1. Germline V gene lookup returns CDR1 MNHNS and CDR2 SASEGT. Germline trimming cut 7 bases from V and 5 bases from J; bases unmatched to any gene: 11. The CDR3 loop spans 14 amino acids.